This entry describes one T cell receptor (beta chain). The table lists this clonotype with many counts. Its antigen is not yet known. At one of its ends the junction is not consistent with the germline gene, which may arise from a read error. Hyperthyroidism was defined as stable when no progression to ophthalmopathy occurred within 18 months of follow-up. Hyperthyroidism patients were newly diagnosed, with disease duration under 2 months, and aged 18 to 65 years. Patients with other autoimmune diseases, uncontrolled infections, pregnancy or lactation were excluded from the study. Clinical symptoms, serum thyroxine, TRAb, thyroid ultrasound and orbital computed tomography were used for diagnosis. PBMCs were isolated from about 9.2 ml of fresh peripheral blood by Ficoll-Paque density gradient centrifugation. Total RNA was extracted using Trizol reagent, and RNA quality was checked on an Agilent 2100 Bioanalyzer.

For repertoire sequencing, TCR beta CDR3 regions were amplified from RNA transcripts. The first round of RT-PCR was done with HTBI primers and the Qiagen OneStep RT-PCR kit, and was followed by a second round of multiplex PCR, then size selection and purification. Libraries were sequenced paired-end with 100 bp reads on an Illumina HiSeq2000. Processing in the source paper ran as follows. SOAPnuke was used to process the reads, removing any read that contained adapters or uncalled bases, had a mean Phred below 15, or lacked an exact match to the constant primer or identifier. COPE v1.2.5 was used to merge high-quality paired reads. Each unique nucleotide sequence was treated as a clonotype, and MiTCR v1.1 was used to align the clonotypes to the IMGT TRB V, D and J references. Only V-J combinations with frequency above 0.0001 were analysed, covering over 98% of repertoires. For each V-J combination, a TCR clonal expansion and chaos score was defined as the ratio of F50 clonal expansion to chaos observed in the TCRdist matrix. Features were reduced by Welch's t-statistics and random forest to around 13 V-J combinations, which fed a naive Bayes classifier. The similarity between thyroid and blood repertoires was quantified using the Morisita-Horn index. The public reads were reanalyzed by TCRdb: fastp trimming at Q25, MiXCR alignment, in-frame beta chains only. Each CDR3 protein gets just one entry, which takes the most common genes and DNA from the rows behind it. Clone size and V and J calls follow TCRdb, not the original study. The sample contains about 620,000 distinct CDR3 sequences, 22% of them found a single time. Clones ranked in the top ten supply more than 5.5% of the sample.

These data come from a study of Graves' ophthalmopathy and Graves' hyperthyroidism (dated by TCRdb to 2017 to 2018). The study in broad terms: Peripheral blood was collected at initial diagnosis, prior to any treatment. The study used signatures of the TCR beta repertoire to tell Graves' ophthalmopathy apart from Graves' hyperthyroidism and to predict which patients would progress to ophthalmopathy. The roughly 90 discovery patients were divided at random into training and test sets in a 7:3 ratio. In total, approximately 130 blood samples were TCR-sequenced: 43 ophthalmopathy, some 75 hyperthyroidism and roughly 17 hyperthyroidism-to-ophthalmopathy patients. The independent validation cohort included 18 to 20 hyperthyroidism patients plus 17 patients who later progressed from hyperthyroidism to ophthalmopathy. To explore V-J signatures distinguishing ophthalmopathy from hyperthyroidism, a discovery set of approximately 100 patients (roughly 44 ophthalmopathy, around 55 stable hyperthyroidism) was enrolled. T-cell repertoires of thyroid tissue and blood were compared in more than five hyperthyroidism patients. Following sample collection, hyperthyroidism patients were given methimazole at a starting dose of 30 mg daily, and ophthalmopathy patients were given high-dose intravenous methylprednisolone.

On the study overall, not on this receptor specifically: Sample size was not statistically predetermined, and group allocation was not concealed from the investigators. Among expanded thyroid clonotypes with frequency above 0.001, most also showed up in blood, which suggests that blood repertoires may reflect the thyroid immune response. In validation, the model predicted ophthalmopathy progression with more than 70% sensitivity and 72% to 80% specificity; roughly eleven predicted patients were CT-confirmed with GO in a median of about 6.2 months. The 13-signature model separated ophthalmopathy from stable hyperthyroidism with roughly 88% sensitivity and 81.08% specificity in cross-validation, and 80%/75% in the test set.

CDR1 and CDR2, looked up from the germline V gene, are SGHRS and YFSETQ. The CDR3 runs 15 residues from the cysteine to the phenylalanine. Of the read, only the CDR3 DNA is kept; its 45 bases are in frame from base 1. This receptor was obtained from a woman under 30 with stable Graves' hyperthyroidism. Some clones in this sample may be carry-over from other donors' samples. Donor details come from another sample of the same person, matched by shared clones. Sequencing was done on a sample of peripheral blood. The sequence is built from TRBV5-1 and TRBJ2-7, with 8 central nucleotides matching TRBD2. The DNA sequence reads TGTGCCAGCAGTCTTCTAGCGGGCAGCTCCTACGAGCAGTACTTC. Its amino acids are CASSLLAGSSYEQYF.